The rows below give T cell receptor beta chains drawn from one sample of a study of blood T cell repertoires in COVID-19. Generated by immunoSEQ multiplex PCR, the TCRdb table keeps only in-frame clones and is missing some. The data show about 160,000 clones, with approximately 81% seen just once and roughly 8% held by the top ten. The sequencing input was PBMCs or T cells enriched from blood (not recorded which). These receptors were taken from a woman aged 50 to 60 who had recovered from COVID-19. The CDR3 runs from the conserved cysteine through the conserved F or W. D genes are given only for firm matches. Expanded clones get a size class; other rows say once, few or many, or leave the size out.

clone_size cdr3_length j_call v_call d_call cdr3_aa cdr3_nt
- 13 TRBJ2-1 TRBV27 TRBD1 CASSLWGQSEQFF TGTGCCAGCAGTTTATGGGGACAGTCAGAGCAGTTCTTC
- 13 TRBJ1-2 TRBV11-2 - CASSPRGAYGYTF TGTGCCAGCAGCCCCCGGGGGGCGTATGGCTACACCTTC
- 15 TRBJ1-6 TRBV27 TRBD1 CASSLSRQGNSPLHF TGTGCCAGCAGTTTATCTCGACAGGGCAATTCACCCCTCCACTTT
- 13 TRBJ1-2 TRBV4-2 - CASSKEGVYGYTF TGTGCCAGCAGCAAGGAGGGCGTCTATGGCTACACCTTC
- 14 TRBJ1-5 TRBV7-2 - CASSLAKSGQPQHF TGTGCCAGCAGCTTAGCGAAGTCCGGTCAGCCCCAGCATTTT
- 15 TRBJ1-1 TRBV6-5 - CASSDGGTRREEAFF TGTGCCAGCAGCGACGGGGGGACACGGAGAGAGGAAGCTTTCTTT
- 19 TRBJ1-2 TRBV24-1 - CATSDGSPVMVSTGHGYTF TGTGCCACCAGTGATGGTTCTCCAGTGATGGTTTCTACAGGGCATGGCTACACCTTC
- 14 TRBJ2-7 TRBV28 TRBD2 CASSSLATTYEQYF TGTGCCAGCAGTTCACTAGCGACGACCTACGAGCAGTACTTC
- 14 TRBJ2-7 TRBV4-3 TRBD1 CASSQGQGVYEQYF TGCGCCAGCAGCCAGGGACAGGGCGTCTACGAGCAGTACTTC
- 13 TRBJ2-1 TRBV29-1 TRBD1 CSVEVGMAGGKFF TGCAGCGTTGAAGTCGGCATGGCAGGGGGCAAATTCTTC
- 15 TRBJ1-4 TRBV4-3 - CASSRQLGGNEKLFF TGCGCCAGCAGCCGACAACTCGGGGGTAATGAAAAACTGTTTTTT
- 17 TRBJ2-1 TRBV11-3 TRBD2 CASSSGLAGGGYNEQFF TGTGCCAGCAGCTCGGGACTAGCGGGAGGGGGCTACAATGAGCAGTTCTTC
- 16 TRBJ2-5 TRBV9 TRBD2 CASSVGIWGGQETQYF TGTGCCAGCAGCGTAGGGATTTGGGGGGGGCAAGAGACCCAGTACTTC
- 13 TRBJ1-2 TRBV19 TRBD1 CASSQTGGDGYTF TGTGCCAGTAGCCAGACAGGGGGTGACGGCTACACCTTC
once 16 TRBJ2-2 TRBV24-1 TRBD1 CATSDPLRGRPGELFF TGTGCCACCAGTGATCCTTTAAGGGGGCGCCCCGGGGAGCTGTTTTTT
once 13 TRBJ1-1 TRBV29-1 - CSVQQEMNTEAFF TGCAGCGTCCAACAGGAGATGAACACTGAAGCTTTCTTT